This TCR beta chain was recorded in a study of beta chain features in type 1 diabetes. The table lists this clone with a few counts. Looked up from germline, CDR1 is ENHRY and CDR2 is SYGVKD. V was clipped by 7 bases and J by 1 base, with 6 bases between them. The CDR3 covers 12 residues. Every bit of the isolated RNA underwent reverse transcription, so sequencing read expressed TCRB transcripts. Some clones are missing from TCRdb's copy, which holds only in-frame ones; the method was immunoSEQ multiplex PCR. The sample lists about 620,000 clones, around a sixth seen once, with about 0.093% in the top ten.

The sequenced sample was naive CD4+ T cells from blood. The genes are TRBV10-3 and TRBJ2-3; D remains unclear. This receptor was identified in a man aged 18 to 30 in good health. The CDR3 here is CAIKNRTDTQYF. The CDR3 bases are TGTGCCATCAAAAACCGCACAGATACGCAGTATTTT.